This TCR beta chain stems from a study of CD8 T cells in ankylosing spondylitis. Study results and caveats: Reported data indicate significant enrichment of disease-linked clones within matched ankylosing spondylitis synovial fluid. A number of the motif variants had already been described in reactive arthritis synovial fluid and blood.

Molecular-barcoded quantitative 5'-RACE produced these TCR beta libraries. TCRdb recomputed calls from the 5' RACE reads with MiXCR, one row per CDR3 protein. Counted here are some 290,000 distinct CDR3 sequences, around 20% occurring once; the ten biggest clones make up about 8%. Remarks on this clonotype: Its antigen is currently unknown.

V was cut by 4 bases and J by 7 bases, with 11 bases left in between. The CDR3 is 12 residues long. Germline CDR1 is MDHEN and CDR2 is SYDVKM. Sequenced sample: blood, either unsorted or a sorted T cell fraction (not recorded which). This TCR was sampled from a male donor with ankylosing spondylitis or in good health (not recorded which). This chain uses TRBV28 with TRBJ2-7; no firm D call. This chain's CDR3 is CASSSLSREQYV. DNA for the CDR3: TGTGCCAGCAGTTCCCTAAGTCGGGAGCAGTACGTC.